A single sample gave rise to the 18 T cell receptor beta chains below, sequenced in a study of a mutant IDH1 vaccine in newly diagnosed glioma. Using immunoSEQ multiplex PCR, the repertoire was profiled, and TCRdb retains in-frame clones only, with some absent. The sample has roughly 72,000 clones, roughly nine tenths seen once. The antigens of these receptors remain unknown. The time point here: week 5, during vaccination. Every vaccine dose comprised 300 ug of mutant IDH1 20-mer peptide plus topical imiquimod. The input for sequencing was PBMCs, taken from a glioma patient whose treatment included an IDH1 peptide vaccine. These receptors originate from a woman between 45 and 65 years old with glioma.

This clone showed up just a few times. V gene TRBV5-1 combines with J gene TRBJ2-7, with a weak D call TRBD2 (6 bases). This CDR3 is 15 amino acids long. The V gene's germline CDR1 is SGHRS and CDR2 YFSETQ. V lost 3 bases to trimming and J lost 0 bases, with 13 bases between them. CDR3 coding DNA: TGCGCCAGCAGCTACCTACCCGGGAGCTCCTACGAGCAGTACTTC. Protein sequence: CASSYLPGSSYEQYF.

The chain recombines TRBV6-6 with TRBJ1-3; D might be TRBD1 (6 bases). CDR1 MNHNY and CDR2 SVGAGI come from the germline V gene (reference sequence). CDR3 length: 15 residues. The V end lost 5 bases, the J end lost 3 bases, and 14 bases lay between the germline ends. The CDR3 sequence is CASSATGIGGNTIYF. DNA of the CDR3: TGTGCCAGCAGTGCCACAGGGATAGGTGGAAACACCATATATTTT.

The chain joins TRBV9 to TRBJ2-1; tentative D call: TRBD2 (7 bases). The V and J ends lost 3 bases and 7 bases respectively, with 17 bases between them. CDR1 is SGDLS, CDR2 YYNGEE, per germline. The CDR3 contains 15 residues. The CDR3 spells CASSAGAGVGNEQFF. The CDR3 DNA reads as TGTGCCAGCAGCGCAGGGGCGGGAGTCGGGAATGAGCAGTTCTTC.

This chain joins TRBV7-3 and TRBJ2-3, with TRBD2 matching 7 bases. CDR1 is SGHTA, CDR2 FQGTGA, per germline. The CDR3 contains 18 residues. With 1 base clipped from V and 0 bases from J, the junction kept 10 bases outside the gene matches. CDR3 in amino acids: CASSLSPQSGTSTDTQYF. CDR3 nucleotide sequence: TGTGCCAGCAGCTTAAGTCCCCAAAGCGGGACCAGCACAGATACGCAGTATTTT. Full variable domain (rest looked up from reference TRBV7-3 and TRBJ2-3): GAGVSQTPSNKVTEKGKYVELRCDPISGHTALYWYRQSLGQGPEFLIYFQGTGAADDSGLPNDRFFAVRPEGSVSTLKIQRTERGDSAVYLCASSLSPQSGTSTDTQYFGPGTRLTVL.

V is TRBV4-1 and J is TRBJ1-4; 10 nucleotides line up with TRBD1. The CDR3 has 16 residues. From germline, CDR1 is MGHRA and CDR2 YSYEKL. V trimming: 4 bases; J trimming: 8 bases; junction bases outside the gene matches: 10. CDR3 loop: CASSPSPGQGQEKLFF. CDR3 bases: TGCGCCAGCAGCCCTTCTCCGGGACAGGGGCAGGAAAAACTGTTTTTT.

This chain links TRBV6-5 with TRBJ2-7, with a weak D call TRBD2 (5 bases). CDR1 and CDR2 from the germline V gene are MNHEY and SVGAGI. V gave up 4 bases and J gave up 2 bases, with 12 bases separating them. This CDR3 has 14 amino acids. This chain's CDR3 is CASSWARGTYEQYF. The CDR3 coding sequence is TGTGCCAGCAGTTGGGCGAGAGGGACCTACGAGCAGTACTTC.

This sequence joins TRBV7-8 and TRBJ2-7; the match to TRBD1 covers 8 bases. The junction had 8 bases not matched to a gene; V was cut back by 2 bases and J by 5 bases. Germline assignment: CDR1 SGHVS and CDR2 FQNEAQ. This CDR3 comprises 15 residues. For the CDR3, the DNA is TGTGCCAGCAGCTTACGCCACGGGACAGGCAACGAGCAGTACTTC. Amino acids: CASSLRHGTGNEQYF.

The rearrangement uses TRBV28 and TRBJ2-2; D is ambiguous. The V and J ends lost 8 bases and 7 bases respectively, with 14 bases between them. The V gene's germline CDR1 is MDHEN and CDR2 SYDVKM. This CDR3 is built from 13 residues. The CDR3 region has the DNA TGTGCCAGCCTTACTACCTTATACGGGGAGCTGTTTTTT. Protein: CASLTTLYGELFF.

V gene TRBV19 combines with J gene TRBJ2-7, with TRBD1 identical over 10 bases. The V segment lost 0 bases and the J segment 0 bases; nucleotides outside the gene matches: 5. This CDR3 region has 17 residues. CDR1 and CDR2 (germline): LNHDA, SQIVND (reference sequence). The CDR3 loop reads CASSIEPGTGVSYEQYF. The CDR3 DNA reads TGTGCCAGTAGTATAGAACCCGGGACAGGGGTCTCCTACGAGCAGTACTTC. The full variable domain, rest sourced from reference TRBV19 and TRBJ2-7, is DGGITQSPKYLFRKEGQNVTLSCEQNLNHDAMYWYRQDPGQGLRLIYYSQIVNDFQKGDIAEGYSVSREKKESFPLTVTSAQKNPTAFYLCASSIEPGTGVSYEQYFGPGTRLTVT.

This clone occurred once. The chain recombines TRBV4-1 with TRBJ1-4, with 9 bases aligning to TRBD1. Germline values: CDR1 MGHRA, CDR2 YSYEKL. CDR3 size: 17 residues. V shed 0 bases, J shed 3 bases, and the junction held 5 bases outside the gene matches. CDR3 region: CASSQDYRDRANEKLFF. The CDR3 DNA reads TGCGCCAGCAGCCAAGATTATCGGGACAGGGCTAATGAAAAACTGTTTTTT.

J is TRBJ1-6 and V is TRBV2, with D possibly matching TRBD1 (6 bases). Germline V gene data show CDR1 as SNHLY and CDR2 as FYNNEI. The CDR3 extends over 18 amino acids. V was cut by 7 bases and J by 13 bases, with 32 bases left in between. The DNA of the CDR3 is TGTGCCAGCACCGAATTACGATTAACAGGGACCGCCGGGATTCCCCTCCACTTT. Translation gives CASTELRLTGTAGIPLHF.

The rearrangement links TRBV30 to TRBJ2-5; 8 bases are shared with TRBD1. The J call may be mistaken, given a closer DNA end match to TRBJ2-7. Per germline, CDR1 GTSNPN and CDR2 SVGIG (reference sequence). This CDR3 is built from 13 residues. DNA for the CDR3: TGTGCCTGGACACCAGGGGGCCTCTACGAGCAGTACTTC. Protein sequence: CAWTPGGLYEQYF.

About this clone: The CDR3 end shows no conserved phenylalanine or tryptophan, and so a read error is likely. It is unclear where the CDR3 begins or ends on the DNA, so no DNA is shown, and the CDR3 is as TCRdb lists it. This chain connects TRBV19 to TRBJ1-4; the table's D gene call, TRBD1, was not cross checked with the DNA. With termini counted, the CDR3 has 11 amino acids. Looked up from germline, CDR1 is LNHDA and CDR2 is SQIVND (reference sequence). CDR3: CASSSGTVLMV.

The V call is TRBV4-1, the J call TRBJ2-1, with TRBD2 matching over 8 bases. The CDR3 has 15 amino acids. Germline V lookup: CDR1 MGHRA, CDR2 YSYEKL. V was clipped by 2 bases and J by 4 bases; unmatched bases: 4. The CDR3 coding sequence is TGCGCCAGCAGCCAACCAAGCGGGAGTTACAATGAGCAGTTCTTC. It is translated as CASSQPSGSYNEQFF.

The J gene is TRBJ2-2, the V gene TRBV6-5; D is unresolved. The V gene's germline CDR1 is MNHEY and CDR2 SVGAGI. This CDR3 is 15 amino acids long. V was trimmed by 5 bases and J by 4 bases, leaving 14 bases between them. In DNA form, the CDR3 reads TGTGCCAGCAGTCGAGGCCAGATCTCCACCGGGGAGCTGTTTTTT. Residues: CASSRGQISTGELFF.

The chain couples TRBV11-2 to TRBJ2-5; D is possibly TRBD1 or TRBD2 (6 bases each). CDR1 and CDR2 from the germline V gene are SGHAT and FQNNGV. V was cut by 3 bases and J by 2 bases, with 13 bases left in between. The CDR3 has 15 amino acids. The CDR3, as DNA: TGTGCCAGCAGCTTTAGGGGGGTAGCGCAAGAGACCCAGTACTTC. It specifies CASSFRGVAQETQYF.

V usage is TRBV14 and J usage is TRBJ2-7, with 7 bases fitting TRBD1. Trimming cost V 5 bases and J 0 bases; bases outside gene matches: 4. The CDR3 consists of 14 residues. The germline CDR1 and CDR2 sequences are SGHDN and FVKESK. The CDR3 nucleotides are TGTGCCAGCAGCGTTGCAGGGGGCTCCTACGAGCAGTACTTC. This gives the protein CASSVAGGSYEQYF. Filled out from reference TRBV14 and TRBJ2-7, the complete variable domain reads EAGVTQFPSHSVIEKGQTVTLRCDPISGHDNLYWYRRVMGKEIKFLLHFVKESKQDESGMPNNRFLAERTGGTYSTLKVQPAELEDSGVYFCASSVAGGSYEQYFGPGTRLTVT.

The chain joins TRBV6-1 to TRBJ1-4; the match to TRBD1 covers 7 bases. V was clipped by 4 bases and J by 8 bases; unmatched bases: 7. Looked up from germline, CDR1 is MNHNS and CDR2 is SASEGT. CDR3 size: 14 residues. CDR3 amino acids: CASSAGTEREKLFF. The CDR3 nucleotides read TGTGCCAGCAGTGCCGGGACAGAGAGGGAAAAACTGTTTTTT.